The subject of this entry is one T cell receptor (beta chain). Its antigen remains unknown. The V gene's germline CDR1 is SEHNR and CDR2 FQNEAQ (reference sequence). The CDR3 runs to 15 residues. J was trimmed by 7 bases and V by 2 bases; bases with no gene match: 8. This sample was taken from a study of shared clonotypes between healthy human individuals. General study results and limits: Naive subsets generally had larger estimated richness than memory subsets.

Method: immunoSEQ multiplex PCR; TCRdb's copy keeps in-frame clones and lacks some. The sample consists of approximately 2.5 million clones, over 85% of them appearing once. The chain has TRBV7-9 and TRBJ2-7; the match to TRBD2 covers 10 bases. Source material: naive CD4+ T cells sorted from blood. Specified subset: CD45RA+ positively selected. The clonotype was recovered from a man aged 18-30 years in good health. CDR3 coding DNA: TGTGCCAGCAGCTTACTGGGGACTAGCGTTCGAGAGCAGTACTTC. Its translation: CASSLLGTSVREQYF.